Below, one T cell receptor beta chain is given with its context. Its antigen remains unknown. The germline gives CDR1 SGHTA, CDR2 FQGNSA. V was clipped by 2 bases and J by 6 bases, with 19 bases between them. The CDR3 spans 16 residues. This sample stems from a study of neurological immune-mediated disorders. The making of cDNA relied on 5'RACE with 10-nucleotide random UMIs. One entry per CDR3 protein, called by TCRdb with MiXCR from the 5' RACE reads. The top ten clones hold 5.5% to 7% of a sample with tens of thousands of distinct CDR3 sequences, about 9.3% of them seen once. Findings and limits, study-wide: Falling below healthy controls, multiple sclerosis showed the least TCR clonal expansion, while HTLV-1-associated myelopathy showed the most.

This TCR came from a woman aged 25-40 years with HTLV-1-associated myelopathy (HAM/TSP). V usage is TRBV7-2 and J usage is TRBJ1-2, with a possible D match to TRBD1 (6 bases). Sequencing was carried out using PBMCs. CDR3 region: CASSLNLAGEINGYTF. DNA for the CDR3: TGTGCCAGCAGCTTAAATTTGGCAGGGGAAATCAATGGCTACACCTTC.